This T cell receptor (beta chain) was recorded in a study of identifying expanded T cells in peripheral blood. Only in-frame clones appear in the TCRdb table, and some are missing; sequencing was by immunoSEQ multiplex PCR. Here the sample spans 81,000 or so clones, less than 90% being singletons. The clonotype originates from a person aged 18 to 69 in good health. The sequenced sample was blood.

Written as DNA, the CDR3 is TGTGCCAGCAGTTACAGCGCGGGACTATACGAGCAGTACTTC. Encoded protein: CASSYSAGLYEQYF. The chain employs TRBV6-5 and TRBJ2-7, with 7 bases aligning to TRBD2. Germline CDR1 MNHEY, CDR2 SVGAGI. J was trimmed by 4 bases and V by 2 bases; bases with no gene match: 5. The CDR3 totals 14 residues.